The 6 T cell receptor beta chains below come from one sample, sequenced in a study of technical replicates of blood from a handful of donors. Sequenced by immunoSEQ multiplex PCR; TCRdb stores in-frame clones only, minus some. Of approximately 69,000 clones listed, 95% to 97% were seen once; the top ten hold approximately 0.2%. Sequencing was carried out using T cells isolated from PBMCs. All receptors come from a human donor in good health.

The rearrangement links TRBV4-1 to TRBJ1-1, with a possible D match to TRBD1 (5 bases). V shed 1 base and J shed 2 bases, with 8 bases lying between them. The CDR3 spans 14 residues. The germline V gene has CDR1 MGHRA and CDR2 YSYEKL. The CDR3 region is CASSQGQLNTEAFF. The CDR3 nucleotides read TGCGCCAGCAGCCAAGGACAGCTAAACACTGAAGCTTTCTTT.

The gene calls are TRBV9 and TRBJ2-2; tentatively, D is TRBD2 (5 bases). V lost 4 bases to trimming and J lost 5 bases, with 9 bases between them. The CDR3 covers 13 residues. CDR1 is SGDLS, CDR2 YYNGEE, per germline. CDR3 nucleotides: TGTGCCAGCAGCTCTACTAGGACCGGGGAGCTGTTTTTT. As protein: CASSSTRTGELFF.

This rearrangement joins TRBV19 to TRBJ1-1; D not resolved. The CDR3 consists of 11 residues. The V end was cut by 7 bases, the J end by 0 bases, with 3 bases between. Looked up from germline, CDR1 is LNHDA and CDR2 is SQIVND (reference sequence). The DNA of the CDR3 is TGTGCCAGTAATATGAACACTGAAGCTTTCTTT. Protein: CASNMNTEAFF.

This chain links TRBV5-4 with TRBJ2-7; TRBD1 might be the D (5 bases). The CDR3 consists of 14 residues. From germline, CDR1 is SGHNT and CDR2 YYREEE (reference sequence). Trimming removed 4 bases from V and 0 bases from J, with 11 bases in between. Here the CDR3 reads CASSRMTASYEQYF. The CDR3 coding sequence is TGTGCCAGCAGCAGGATGACAGCCTCCTACGAGCAGTACTTC.

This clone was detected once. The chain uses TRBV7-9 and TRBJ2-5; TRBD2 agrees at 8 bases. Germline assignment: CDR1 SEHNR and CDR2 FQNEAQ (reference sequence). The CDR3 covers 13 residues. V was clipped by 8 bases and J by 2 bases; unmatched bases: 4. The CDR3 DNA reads TGTGCCAGCGGAATAGCGGGGCAAGAGACCCAGTACTTC. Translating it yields CASGIAGQETQYF.

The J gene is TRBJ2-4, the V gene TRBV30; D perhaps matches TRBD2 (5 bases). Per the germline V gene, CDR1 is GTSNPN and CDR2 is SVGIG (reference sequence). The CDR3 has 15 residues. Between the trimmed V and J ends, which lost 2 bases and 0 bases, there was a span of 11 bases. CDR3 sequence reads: CAWSTGTLAKNIQYF. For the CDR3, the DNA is TGTGCCTGGAGTACGGGAACCCTAGCCAAAAACATTCAGTACTTC.